The 9 T cell receptor beta chains in this list originate from one sample, sequenced in a study of vaccination effects on CD4 cells after COVID-19. These receptors' antigens are unknown. This table comes from immunoSEQ multiplex PCR, and its TCRdb copy is limited to in-frame clones, with some not included. Of around 27,000 clones listed, 65% are singletons. Following 10 days of culture, CD4+ T cells were isolated. The sequences come from CD4+ T cells from PBMCs cultured without peptide, collected before COVID-19 vaccination. These receptors were taken from a human donor who received a COVID-19 vaccine.

The chain employs TRBV14 and TRBJ2-5, with no clear D. CDR3 length equals 13 residues. Germline values: CDR1 SGHDN, CDR2 FVKESK. V lost 4 bases, J lost 2 bases, and 8 bases lay in between. This CDR3 reads CASSPSRQETQYF. DNA of the CDR3: TGTGCCAGCAGCCCCAGCAGACAAGAGACCCAGTACTTC.

This clone has a handful of counts. The rearrangement joins TRBV11-2 to TRBJ1-6; the match to TRBD1 covers 7 bases. V was pared by 4 bases and J by 7 bases, with 7 bases of the junction left unmatched. Germline CDR1 is SGHAT and CDR2 is FQNNGV. The CDR3 sequence is 15 residues long. CDR3 DNA: TGTGCCAGCAGCTACCGGGACAGAAAAAATTCACCCCTCCACTTT. Translating gives CASSYRDRKNSPLHF.

CDR3 coding DNA: TGTGCCAGCATTAATTCGGGCACTGAAGCTTTCTTT. It is translated as CASINSGTEAFF. V and J are TRBV25-1 and TRBJ1-1; unclear D gene. Trimming removed 7 bases from V and 4 bases from J, with 10 bases in between. In germline, CDR1 is MGHDK, CDR2 SYGVNS. The CDR3 is 12 residues long.

The chain uses TRBV18 and TRBJ1-5, with unresolved D. Trimming stripped 0 bases from V and 9 bases from J, with 15 bases between. The germline gives CDR1 KGHSH, CDR2 LQKENI. CDR3 size: 15 residues. The CDR3 region is CASSPPWLSSAPQHF. CDR3 sequence (DNA): TGTGCCAGCTCACCACCGTGGCTTTCCTCCGCGCCCCAGCATTTT. Full variable domain (outside the CDR3, taken from reference TRBV18 and TRBJ1-5): NAGVMQNPRHLVRRRGQEARLRCSPMKGHSHVYWYRQLPEEGLKFMVYLQKENIIDESGMPKERFSAEFPKEGPSILRIQQVVRGDSAAYFCASSPPWLSSAPQHFGDGTRLSIL.

The chain joins TRBV18 to TRBJ2-5; TRBD2 matches 8 bases. The CDR3 extends over 15 amino acids. Germline loops: CDR1 KGHSH, CDR2 LQKENI. V gave up 2 bases and J gave up 1 base; unmatched junction bases: 3. The CDR3 DNA reads TGTGCCAGCTCACCAATAGCGGGGAGCCAAGAGACCCAGTACTTC. Translating it yields CASSPIAGSQETQYF.

V and J are TRBV6-5 and TRBJ2-7, with D perhaps TRBD1 (5 bases). This CDR3 region has 13 residues. Trimming removed 6 bases at V and 0 bases at J, with 9 bases between. CDR1 is MNHEY, CDR2 SVGAGI, per germline. The CDR3 DNA follows: TGTGCCAGCAGGCCAACAGGCTCCTACGAGCAGTACTTC. Residues: CASRPTGSYEQYF.

This clone was picked up one time. This chain connects TRBV5-6 to TRBJ2-6; possibly TRBD1 for D (6 bases). The CDR3 is 18 residues long. V was pared by 0 bases and J by 5 bases, with 18 bases between. Germline assignment: CDR1 SGHDT and CDR2 YYEEEE. CDR3: CASSLVGAGDYRANVLTF. The CDR3 DNA reads TGTGCCAGCAGCTTGGTGGGGGCCGGGGATTACCGGGCCAACGTCCTGACTTTC.

This clone was seen a handful of times. The chain couples TRBV2 to TRBJ2-2; TRBD1 agrees at 8 bases. CDR3 length: 15 residues. Per the germline V gene, CDR1 is SNHLY and CDR2 is FYNNEI. CDR3 in amino acids: CAINPDRVGTGELFF. CDR3 sequence (DNA): TGTGCGATCAACCCGGACAGGGTCGGCACCGGGGAGCTGTTTTTT.

This chain connects TRBV19 to TRBJ1-1, with no clear D. Looked up from germline, CDR1 is LNHDA and CDR2 is SQIVND (reference sequence). The CDR3 consists of 15 residues. V lost 11 bases and J 1 base, leaving 20 bases between the germline ends. CDR3 amino acids: CAPPQTVRGNTEAFF. DNA of the CDR3: TGTGCCCCACCCCAAACTGTCCGGGGGAACACTGAAGCTTTCTTT. Full variable domain (rest looked up from reference TRBV19 and TRBJ1-1): DGGITQSPKYLFRKEGQNVTLSCEQNLNHDAMYWYRQDPGQGLRLIYYSQIVNDFQKGDIAEGYSVSREKKESFPLTVTSAQKNPTAFYLCAPPQTVRGNTEAFFGQGTRLTVV.